This entry features one T cell receptor (beta chain) sequence. The sample comes from a study of control samples from healthy donors and cancer patients. Trimming left V 2 bases short and J 3 bases short, with 20 bases between. This CDR3 has 18 amino acids. CDR1 is SEHNR, CDR2 FQNEAQ, per germline (reference sequence). Assay used: immunoSEQ multiplex PCR; TCRdb lists only in-frame clones, some missing. Of some 80,000 clones listed, over 80% are singletons. Sequenced sample: blood. The V gene is TRBV7-9, the J gene TRBJ2-1; D might be TRBD2 (6 bases). This TCR came from a woman in her fifties or sixties in good health. Here the CDR3 DNA reads TGTGCCAGCAGCTTAAGTTTCGGGACGGGCGGGGTCTACAATGAGCAGTTCTTC. The encoded protein is CASSLSFGTGGVYNEQFF.